This is a list of T cell receptor beta chains from one sample in a study of identical twins. TCRdb reprocessed the 5' RACE reads via MiXCR and lists one record per CDR3 protein. Of hundreds of thousands of distinct CDR3 sequences in the sample, about 20% are singletons; the top ten hold around 12%. These data are also associated with another study on T cells expressing NK-cell markers.

The sequenced material came from PBMCs. These receptors were collected from a woman aged 18-29 years in good health. The conserved cysteine and the conserved F or W are not part of the CDR3 here. Not every row has a clone size; where given, it reads once, few, many or a size class.

NA | TRBJ2-1 | TRBV6-2/TRBV6-3 | ASSYRREGRNEQF
NA | TRBJ2-2 | TRBV4-3 | ASSRGLVTTGELF
few | TRBJ2-7 | TRBV5-1 | ASSWGHPYEQY
NA | TRBJ2-7 | TRBV6-2/TRBV6-3 | ASSSRVHEQY
NA | TRBJ1-2 | TRBV19 | ASRVRGEGYGYT
many | TRBJ1-1 | TRBV9 | ASSRGGAQGNTEAF
few | TRBJ2-1 | TRBV6-5 | ASSYSGTSGGDEQF
NA | TRBJ1-1 | TRBV12-3/TRBV12-4 | ASIPARGRGSTEAF
NA | TRBJ1-1 | TRBV6-5 | ASSYSYVDRATKAF
few | TRBJ2-5 | TRBV29-1 | SVDLLDSVQETQY
many | TRBJ2-3 | TRBV29-1 | SVEERQRLSTDTQY
NA | TRBJ2-7 | TRBV19 | ASGSTVLYAEQY
NA | TRBJ2-1 | TRBV20-1 | SARGSSSWDEQF
NA | TRBJ2-7 | TRBV27 | ASRPLAGNSYEQY
NA | TRBJ2-1 | TRBV4-3 | ASSQDASGRYNEQF
few | TRBJ2-1 | TRBV6-2/TRBV6-3 | ASSPPVQQQF
few | TRBJ1-1 | TRBV18 | ASSRGPREAF
NA | TRBJ1-1 | TRBV5-1 | ASSTSRGPANTEAF
few | TRBJ2-5 | TRBV18 | ASSLARYQETQY
few | TRBJ2-3 | TRBV24-1 | ATSDGRRGTDTQY
once | TRBJ1-1 | TRBV18 | ASSPSLTGLRAF
few | TRBJ2-5 | TRBV28 | ASGRLQAQETQY
NA | TRBJ2-5 | TRBV20-1 | SASTGTSETQY
NA | TRBJ2-3 | TRBV12-3/TRBV12-4 | ASTPRAEATDTQY
few | TRBJ2-1 | TRBV11-2 | ASSLAPPDEQF
few | TRBJ2-1 | TRBV10-3 | AISETSGIYNEQF
few | TRBJ1-6 | TRBV15 | ATSFQVGRNSPLH